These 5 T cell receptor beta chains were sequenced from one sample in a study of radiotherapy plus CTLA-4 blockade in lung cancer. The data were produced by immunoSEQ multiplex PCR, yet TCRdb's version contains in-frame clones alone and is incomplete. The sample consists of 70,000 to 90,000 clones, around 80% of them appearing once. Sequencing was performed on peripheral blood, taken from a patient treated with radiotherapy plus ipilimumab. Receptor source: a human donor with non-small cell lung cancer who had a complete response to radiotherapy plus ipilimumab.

The CDR3 spells CASNGATEAFF. In DNA form, the CDR3 reads TGTGCCAGCAACGGGGCCACTGAAGCTTTCTTT. The chain has TRBV6-6 and TRBJ1-1; TRBD1 might be the D (5 bases). The CDR3 extends over 11 amino acids. Germline assignment: CDR1 MNHNY and CDR2 SVGAGI (reference sequence). V was clipped by 7 bases and J by 4 bases, with 7 bases between them.

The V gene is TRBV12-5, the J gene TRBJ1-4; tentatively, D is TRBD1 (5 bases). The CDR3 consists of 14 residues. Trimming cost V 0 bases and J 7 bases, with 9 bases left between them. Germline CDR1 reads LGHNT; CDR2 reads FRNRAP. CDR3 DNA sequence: TGTGCTAGTGGTTTGGTAGGGGCGGGTGAAAAACTGTTTTTT. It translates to CASGLVGAGEKLFF.

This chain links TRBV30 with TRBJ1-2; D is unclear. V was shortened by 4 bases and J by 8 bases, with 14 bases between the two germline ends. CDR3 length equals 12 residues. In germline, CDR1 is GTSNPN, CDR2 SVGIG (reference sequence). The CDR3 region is CAWTSGVGGYTF. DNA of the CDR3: TGTGCCTGGACTTCAGGCGTTGGGGGCTACACCTTC.

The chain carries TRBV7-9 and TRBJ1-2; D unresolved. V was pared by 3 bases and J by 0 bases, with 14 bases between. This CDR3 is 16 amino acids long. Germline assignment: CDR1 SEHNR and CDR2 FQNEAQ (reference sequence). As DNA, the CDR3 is TGTGCCAGCAGCTTTGACGGAGACCTAGCTAACTATGGCTACACCTTC. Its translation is CASSFDGDLANYGYTF. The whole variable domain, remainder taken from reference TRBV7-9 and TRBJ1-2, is DTGVSQNPRHKITKRGQNVTFRCDPISEHNRLYWYRQTLGQGPEFLTYFQNEAQLEKSRLLSDRFSAERPKGSFSTLEIQRTEQGDSAMYLCASSFDGDLANYGYTFGSGTRLTVV.

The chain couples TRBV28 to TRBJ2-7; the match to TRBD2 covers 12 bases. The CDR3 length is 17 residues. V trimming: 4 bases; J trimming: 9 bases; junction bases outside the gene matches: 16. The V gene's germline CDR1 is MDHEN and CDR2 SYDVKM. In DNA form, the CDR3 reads TGTGCCAGCAGTTCGAATAGTCCGACTAGCGGGAGTTCAGTGCAGTACGTC. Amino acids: CASSSNSPTSGSSVQYV.